This is a list of T cell receptor beta chains from one sample in a study of cytomegalovirus exposure and HLA in healthy donors. Profiling relied on immunoSEQ multiplex PCR, and the TCRdb table lists in-frame clones only, not all of them. The table lists around 120,000 clones, more than 85% of them singletons, with about 4.3% in the top ten. The sample consisted of PBMCs. These receptors all stem from a man between 18 and 35 years old in good health and CMV-seropositive. Both conserved end residues are part of each CDR3. A D gene is named only where the DNA matches it firmly. For some rows the clone size is stated as once, few or many, or as a class when expanded; others skip it.

v_call	j_call	clone_size	d_call	cdr3_nt	cdr3_aa
TRBV4-1	TRBJ2-2	NA	NA	TGCGCCAGCAGCCAAGGGGCCGTGGACACCGGGGAGCTGTTTTTT	CASSQGAVDTGELFF
TRBV7-8	TRBJ2-1	NA	TRBD1	TGTGCCAGCAGCGCCCGCTGGACAGGGAAGAATGAGCAGTTCTTC	CASSARWTGKNEQFF
TRBV11-2	TRBJ1-2	NA	NA	TGTGCCAGCAGCCAAACTACCAGTAAAGGTGTCGGCTACACCTTC	CASSQTTSKGVGYTF
TRBV5-1	TRBJ2-6	NA	TRBD2	TGCGCCAGCAGCAGCGGGACCCTGGATTCTGGGGCCAACGTCCTGACTTTC	CASSSGTLDSGANVLTF
TRBV5-8	TRBJ2-5	NA	TRBD1	TGTGCCAGCAGCTTGGAAAAGGGGGCGACCCAGTACTTC	CASSLEKGATQYF
TRBV7-2	TRBJ1-6	few	NA	TGTGCCAGCAGCCTAAGTTTCTCACCCCTCCACTTT	CASSLSFSPLHF
TRBV13	TRBJ2-3	NA	TRBD2	TGTGCCAGCACCGCGCAGGTACTAGCGGGTTTTATGAACACAGATACGCAGTATTTT	CASTAQVLAGFMNTDTQYF
TRBV18	TRBJ2-3	NA	TRBD2	TGTGCCAGCTCACCGACTAGCCGGGGCGGAGATACGCAGTATTTT	CASSPTSRGGDTQYF
TRBV28	TRBJ2-7	NA	TRBD1	TGTGCCACGCACCCTTCAGGGGGCGGAACCTACGAGCAGTACTTC	CATHPSGGGTYEQYF
TRBV7-8	TRBJ1-1	NA	NA	TGTGCCAGCAGTCGACAGGCGTTCGGGACTGAAGCTTTCTTT	CASSRQAFGTEAFF
TRBV18	TRBJ2-7	NA	NA	TGTGCCAGCTCACTTACTAGCCGGGGGAGGCTCTACGAGCAGTACTTC	CASSLTSRGRLYEQYF
TRBV6-5	TRBJ2-3	NA	NA	TGTGCCAGCAGTTTGGCAGGGGAAGCAGATACGCAGTATTTT	CASSLAGEADTQYF
TRBV2	TRBJ1-6	NA	TRBD1	TGTGCCAGCACTACGGACAGGGGTTATTCACCCCTCCACTTT	CASTTDRGYSPLHF
TRBV2	TRBJ1-1	NA	TRBD1	TGTGCCAGCAGTGCAGGGGGCGAGACTGAAGCTTTCTTT	CASSAGGETEAFF
TRBV7-9	TRBJ1-5	NA	NA	TGTGCCAGCAGCGCTACAGCTAGCAATCAGCCCCAGCATTTT	CASSATASNQPQHF
TRBV10-3	TRBJ2-3	NA	NA	TGTGCCATCATGGGCGGGTCGACCGGAGATACGCAGTATTTT	CAIMGGSTGDTQYF
TRBV7-9	TRBJ2-5	NA	NA	TGTGCCAGCAGCTTATTTGAAGAGGAGACCCAGTACTTC	CASSLFEEETQYF
TRBV6-6	TRBJ1-4	NA	NA	TGTGCCAGCAGACTCGGCCAGGGAAATGAAAAACTGTTTTTT	CASRLGQGNEKLFF
TRBV6-1	TRBJ1-3	many	NA	TGTGCCAGCAGTGAAGTGGGAGTCGCTGGAAACACCATATATTTT	CASSEVGVAGNTIYF
TRBV5-1	TRBJ2-5	NA	NA	TGCGCCAGCAGCTTGGGGGTCCTGCGGGACAGAGGAAAGACCCAGTACTTC	CASSLGVLRDRGKTQYF
TRBV19	TRBJ1-2	NA	TRBD1	TGTGCCAGTAGTCCGACAGGGTTGGCTGGCTACACCTTC	CASSPTGLAGYTF
TRBV4-3	TRBJ2-7	NA	TRBD1	TGCGCCAGCAGTTGGACAGGGGGAGGGGAGCAGTACTTC	CASSWTGGGEQYF
TRBV7-9	TRBJ2-1	NA	TRBD1	TGTGCCAGCAGCTTAGGCCCCGGGACAGGGAAGAATGAGCAGTTCTTC	CASSLGPGTGKNEQFF
TRBV10-3	TRBJ1-4	NA	TRBD1	TGTGCCATCAGTGAAGAGTGGACAGGGAGGGAAAAACTGTTTTTT	CAISEEWTGREKLFF
TRBV14	TRBJ2-5	NA	NA	TGTGCCAGCAGCCAAGATAGGCGGGGGCGGTTGGAGACCCAGTACTTC	CASSQDRRGRLETQYF
TRBV10-3	TRBJ1-2	once	NA	TGTGCCATCAGTGAGTCGGGGATTCGCACAGGGTATTGGCGCTACACCTTC	CAISESGIRTGYWRYTF
TRBV7-8	TRBJ1-4	NA	TRBD1	TGTGCCAGCAGCGGCCGAAGTCCGGGACAGACTACTATCTATGAAAAACTGTTTTTT	CASSGRSPGQTTIYEKLFF
TRBV7-9	TRBJ2-7	NA	NA	TGTGCCAGCAGCCGGACAGACTCAACCTACGAGCAGTACTTC	CASSRTDSTYEQYF
TRBV6-4	TRBJ2-3	once	TRBD2	TGTGCCAGCAGCAGGGGACTAGCGGGGGAAGGAGATACGCAGTATTTT	CASSRGLAGEGDTQYF
TRBV4-3	TRBJ1-1	NA	NA	TGCGCCAGCAGCCAAGACGTGGGACTTCCGCACACTGAAGCTTTCTTT	CASSQDVGLPHTEAFF
TRBV7-9	TRBJ2-1	NA	TRBD2	TGTGCCAGCTCCCTAGGTGTAGGACTAGTGGGCAATGAGCAGTTCTTC	CASSLGVGLVGNEQFF
TRBV6-1	TRBJ2-7	NA	TRBD1	TGTGCCAGCAGTGAACGTCGGACAGGGGTCGGCGAGCAGTACTTC	CASSERRTGVGEQYF
TRBV5-1	TRBJ2-5	NA	TRBD2	TGCGCCAGCAGCTTTACTAGCGGGGGAAAGTACTTC	CASSFTSGGKYF
TRBV2	TRBJ1-2	NA	TRBD1	TGTGCCAGCAGTCTAACCCGCGGGACAGTCCCTGTGGGTAGCTACACCTTC	CASSLTRGTVPVGSYTF
TRBV28	TRBJ2-7	NA	NA	TGTGCCAGCACTTCCCTTCCCCTTCAGGCCCCCTACGAGCAGTACTTC	CASTSLPLQAPYEQYF
TRBV18	TRBJ1-1	once	NA	TGTGCCAGCTCACCACCGGGCAGGGATGAAGCTTTCTTT	CASSPPGRDEAFF
TRBV27	TRBJ1-1	NA	NA	TGTGCCAGCACCTTCCGGAGGGGCACTGAAGCTTTCTTT	CASTFRRGTEAFF
TRBV7-9	TRBJ1-2	NA	NA	TGTGCCAGCAGCTTAGCCGACAGCATTAACTATGGCTACACCTTC	CASSLADSINYGYTF
TRBV10-3	TRBJ2-2	NA	TRBD1	TGTGCCATCAGTGAGGCAGGGGGTTTCACCGGGGAGCTGTTTTTT	CAISEAGGFTGELFF
TRBV27	TRBJ1-6	NA	NA	TGTGCCAGCAGTTTTACGGCCGACAGATCGAATTCACCCCTCCACTTT	CASSFTADRSNSPLHF
TRBV2	TRBJ2-3	NA	TRBD2	TGTGCCACCAGGACTAGACTCCGTGATACGCAGTATTTT	CATRTRLRDTQYF
TRBV4-1	TRBJ1-5	NA	TRBD1	TGCGCCAGCAGCTTCGGACAGGGGAATAGCAATCAGCCCCAGCATTTT	CASSFGQGNSNQPQHF
TRBV7-9	TRBJ1-2	NA	NA	TGTGCCAGCAGCTTAGGTGTGCAGGGCCCCTATGGCTACACCTTC	CASSLGVQGPYGYTF
TRBV6-1	TRBJ1-5	NA	NA	TGTGCCAGCATTAAAACAGGATCTAGCAATCAGCCCCAGCATTTT	CASIKTGSSNQPQHF
TRBV4-1	TRBJ2-7	NA	NA	TGCGCCAGCAGCGAAGCCGGGGTGCAGTACTTC	CASSEAGVQYF
TRBV5-1	TRBJ1-1	NA	NA	TGCGCCAGCAGCTTGGTGGCTGACTTGGGCACTGAAGCTTTCTTT	CASSLVADLGTEAFF
TRBV18	TRBJ1-1	NA	NA	TGTGCCAGCTCATCGGGACAGAACACTGAAGCTTTCTTT	CASSSGQNTEAFF
TRBV6-5	TRBJ2-7	NA	NA	TGTGCCAGCAGTTACGTGGCGGGGCCACCGTCTTACGAGCAGTACTTC	CASSYVAGPPSYEQYF
TRBV2	TRBJ1-5	NA	NA	TGTGCCAGCCAGCTCAGAGGCCCTAATCAGCCCCAGCATTTT	CASQLRGPNQPQHF
TRBV5-6	TRBJ2-1	NA	TRBD1	TGTGCCAGCAGCTTGGGTCTAGGGGGCGCGCCTGAGCAGTTCTTC	CASSLGLGGAPEQFF
TRBV5-1	TRBJ1-2	once	NA	TGCGCCAGCAGCCCTGAACCGGACAGCTTTGCCCCGGGCGGCTACACCTTC	CASSPEPDSFAPGGYTF
TRBV10-2	TRBJ2-7	NA	NA	TGCGCCACCCGGACAGTCTCCTACGAGCAGTACTTC	CATRTVSYEQYF
TRBV5-1	TRBJ2-7	once	TRBD2	TGCGCCAGCAGCTTGGAAGCGGGGGGGTTGTCCTACGAGCAGTACTTC	CASSLEAGGLSYEQYF
TRBV7-9	TRBJ1-2	NA	NA	TGTGCCAGCAGCTTAGGCCAGGGCGCAAACTATGGCTACACCTTC	CASSLGQGANYGYTF
TRBV19	TRBJ1-6	NA	NA	TGTGCCAGTAGTCCCTCTCCGGGTACACCCCTCCACTTT	CASSPSPGTPLHF
TRBV7-2	TRBJ1-2	NA	NA	TGTGCCAGCTTACGAGGGGGGGGAGGCTATGGCTACACCTTC	CASLRGGGGYGYTF
TRBV2	TRBJ1-1	once	NA	TGTGCCAGCAGTGCGGTGGGGAGAGCGGGGGAAGCTTTCTTT	CASSAVGRAGEAFF
TRBV6-6	TRBJ2-1	once	NA	TGTGCCAGCAGTTACTCGGGGCCTGAGCAGTTCTTC	CASSYSGPEQFF
TRBV6-1	TRBJ2-7	NA	TRBD1	TGTGCCAGCACCGGGACAGGGCTCCACGAGCAGTACTTC	CASTGTGLHEQYF
TRBV15	TRBJ2-7	NA	NA	TGTGCCACCAGCAGAGATGAGGAACGGCAGTACTTC	CATSRDEERQYF